Included here is one T cell receptor (beta chain) sequence, with context. Unique molecular identifiers featured in how the TCRbeta library was prepared. TCRdb called the PCR reads again in MiXCR, with one record for every CDR3 protein. The sample includes some 500,000 distinct CDR3 sequences, around a third seen only once; the top ten take 2.4%. The data are from a study of T-cell reconstitution after alpha-beta-depleted transplantation in children. Sequenced material: PBMCs from the stem cell graft donor, taken from the stem cell graft. The receptor was isolated from a human donor who donated a stem cell graft to a child with aplastic anemia.

CDR3 sequence reads: CSVEDLGTSGSYNEQFF. The CDR3, as DNA: TGCAGCGTTGAAGACCTCGGGACTAGCGGGAGTTACAATGAGCAGTTCTTC. The rearrangement uses TRBV29-1 and TRBJ2-1, with 14 bases fitting TRBD2. The germline gives CDR1 SQVTM, CDR2 ANQGSEA. The CDR3 totals 17 residues. With 0 bases clipped from V and 4 bases from J, the junction kept 5 bases outside the gene matches.